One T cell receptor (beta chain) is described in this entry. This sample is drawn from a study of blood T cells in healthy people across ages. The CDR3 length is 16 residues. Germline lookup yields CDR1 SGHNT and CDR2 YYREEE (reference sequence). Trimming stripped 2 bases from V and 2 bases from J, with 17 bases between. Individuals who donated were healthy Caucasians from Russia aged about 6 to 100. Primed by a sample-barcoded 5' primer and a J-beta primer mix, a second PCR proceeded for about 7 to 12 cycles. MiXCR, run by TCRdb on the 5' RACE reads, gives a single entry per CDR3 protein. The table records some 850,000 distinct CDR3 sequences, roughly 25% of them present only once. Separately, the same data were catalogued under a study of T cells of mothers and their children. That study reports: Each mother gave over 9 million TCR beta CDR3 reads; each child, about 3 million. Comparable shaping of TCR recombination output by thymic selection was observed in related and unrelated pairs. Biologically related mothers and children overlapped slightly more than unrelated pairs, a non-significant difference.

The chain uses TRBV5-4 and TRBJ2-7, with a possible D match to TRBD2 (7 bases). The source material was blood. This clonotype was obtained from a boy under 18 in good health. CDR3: CASSFTGGGPAYEQYF. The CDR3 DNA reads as TGTGCCAGCAGCTTCACGGGCGGGGGCCCGGCCTACGAGCAGTACTTC.